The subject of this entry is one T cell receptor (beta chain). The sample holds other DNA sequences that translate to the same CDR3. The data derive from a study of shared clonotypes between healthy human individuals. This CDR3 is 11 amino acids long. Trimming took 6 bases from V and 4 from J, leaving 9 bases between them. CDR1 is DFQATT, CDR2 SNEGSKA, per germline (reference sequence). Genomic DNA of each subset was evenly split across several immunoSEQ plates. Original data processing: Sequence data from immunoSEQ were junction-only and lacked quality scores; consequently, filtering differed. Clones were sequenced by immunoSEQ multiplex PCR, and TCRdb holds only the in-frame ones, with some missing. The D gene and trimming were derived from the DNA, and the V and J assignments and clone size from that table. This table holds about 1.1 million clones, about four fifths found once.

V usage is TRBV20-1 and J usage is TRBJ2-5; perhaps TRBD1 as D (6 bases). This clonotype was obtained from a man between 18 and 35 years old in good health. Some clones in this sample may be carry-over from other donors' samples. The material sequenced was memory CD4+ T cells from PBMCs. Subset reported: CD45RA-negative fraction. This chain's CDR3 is CSATRGETQYF. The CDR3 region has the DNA TGCAGTGCCACCAGGGGAGAGACCCAGTACTTC.